The table lists the clone carrying this TCR beta chain with a few counts. The entry originates in a study of T-cell memory formation after mild COVID-19. V gave up 6 bases and J gave up 3 bases, with 9 bases separating them. Germline loops: CDR1 DFQATT, CDR2 SNEGSKA (reference sequence). The CDR3 extends over 13 amino acids. Using its own MiXCR run on the 5' RACE reads, TCRdb lists one record per CDR3 protein. The repertoire has roughly 140,000 distinct CDR3 sequences, 14% to 15% of them found once; the top ten carry about 27%. Input material: PBMCs or a T cell subset sorted from them (not recorded which). This clonotype originated in an adult woman who had mild COVID-19 (a few samples of this study predate the infection). Cell type and time point are not known. The chain uses TRBV20-1 and TRBJ2-6; possible D gene TRBD1, 5 bases. CDR3 bases: TGCAGTGCCCGACAGTTTGGGGCCAACGTCCTGACTTTC. Protein: CSARQFGANVLTF.